The 17 T cell receptor beta chains in this list originate from one sample, sequenced in a study of follicular helper T cells after annual influenza vaccination. Using immunoSEQ multiplex PCR, the repertoire was profiled, and TCRdb retains in-frame clones only, with some absent. The sample holds about 14,000 clones; roughly four fifths are singletons and the top ten take more than 0.25%. Noted time point: 2014-2015 season, pre-vaccination. The sample was CXCR5- memory CD4+ T cells sorted from blood, taken on the day of influenza vaccination. These receptors all come from an adult who received the influenza vaccine.

V gene TRBV28 combines with J gene TRBJ1-4, with D unclear. The CDR3 covers 15 residues. V was clipped by 8 bases and J by 0 bases, with 13 bases between them. Germline values: CDR1 MDHEN, CDR2 SYDVKM. CDR3 loop: CASGRTSATNEKLFF. The CDR3 bases are TGTGCCAGCGGTAGGACCTCGGCAACTAATGAAAAACTGTTTTTT.

The chain couples TRBV7-2 to TRBJ1-2; D not resolved. Between the trimmed V and J ends, which lost 2 bases and 3 bases, there was a span of 10 bases. Germline V lookup: CDR1 SGHTA, CDR2 FQGNSA. This CDR3 is 14 amino acids long. The CDR3, as DNA: TGTGCCAGCAGCTTATACGGGCTGGACTATGGCTACACCTTC. It is translated as CASSLYGLDYGYTF.

The CDR3 coding sequence is TGCGCCAGCAGCCAAATCTCCGGGACACCTGAAAAACTGTTTTTT. Translation: CASSQISGTPEKLFF. The chain uses TRBV4-1 and TRBJ1-4; a possible D gene is TRBD1 (6 bases). The CDR3 is 15 residues long. Germline V lookup: CDR1 MGHRA, CDR2 YSYEKL. V was shortened by 2 bases and J by 7 bases, with 14 bases between the two germline ends.

V gene TRBV28 combines with J gene TRBJ2-3; 10 positions match TRBD2. CDR1 and CDR2 from the germline V gene are MDHEN and SYDVKM. This CDR3 spans 17 amino acids. Trimming cost V 4 bases and J 1 base; bases outside gene matches: 8. CDR3 in amino acids: CASSSPWLAGGTDTQYF. In nucleotides, the CDR3 is TGTGCCAGCAGTTCCCCTTGGCTAGCGGGGGGCACAGATACGCAGTATTTT.

The count of this clone is one. The chain employs TRBV9 and TRBJ2-1; 8 nucleotides align to TRBD2. Per germline, CDR1 SGDLS and CDR2 YYNGEE. The ends lost 2 bases at V and 9 bases at J; junction bases unmatched: 10. The CDR3 contains 15 residues. The CDR3 coding sequence is TGTGCCAGCAGCGTGGGCGGGGGGACGGCGGGTGAGCAGTTCTTC. It translates to CASSVGGGTAGEQFF.

The rearrangement links TRBV5-1 to TRBJ2-7; 7 positions match TRBD1. V shed 7 bases and J 1 base; nucleotides not matched to a gene: 8. The V gene's germline CDR1 is SGHRS and CDR2 YFSETQ. This CDR3 region has 14 residues. This CDR3 reads CASAPGTVSYEQYF. CDR3 DNA sequence: TGCGCCAGCGCACCCGGGACAGTATCCTACGAGCAGTACTTC.

This clone was detected once. Here the CDR3 DNA reads TGTGCCAGCAGCGGTGGGGCCACAGATACGCAGTATTTT. Translation gives CASSGGATDTQYF. This chain joins TRBV9 and TRBJ2-3, with a possible D match to TRBD1 (5 bases). The CDR3 consists of 13 residues. Germline-derived CDR1 and CDR2 are SGDLS and YYNGEE. The germline V and J ends were trimmed by 3 bases and 2 bases, with 7 bases remaining between them.

The chain has TRBV11-2 and TRBJ2-7; TRBD2 might be the D (6 bases). Trimming shortened V by 5 bases and J by 1 base, and 15 bases separated the two germline ends. This CDR3 region has 15 residues. CDR1 and CDR2 (germline): SGHAT, FQNNGV. The CDR3 coding sequence is TGTGCCAGCAGCCCGACGAGCGGGCGGTCCTACGAGCAGTACTTC. Amino acids: CASSPTSGRSYEQYF.

The chain carries TRBV10-2 and TRBJ2-3; TRBD2 agrees at 8 bases. The V gene's germline CDR1 is WSHSY and CDR2 SAAADI. With 6 bases clipped from V and 3 bases from J, the junction kept 2 bases outside the gene matches. CDR3 length: 13 residues. The CDR3 nucleotides read TGCGCCAGCAGGGGACTAGGTACAGATACGCAGTATTTT. As protein: CASRGLGTDTQYF.

The chain is built from TRBV15 and TRBJ1-4, with TRBD1 matching over 7 bases. This CDR3 has 14 residues. Germline values: CDR1 LNHNV, CDR2 YYDKDF (reference sequence). J lost 5 bases, V lost 0 bases, and 0 bases had no gene match. CDR3 sequence: CATSRETGNEKLFF. The CDR3 nucleotides read TGTGCCACCAGCAGAGAGACAGGGAATGAAAAACTGTTTTTT.

The rearrangement joins TRBV27 to TRBJ2-7; possibly TRBD1 for D (6 bases). This CDR3 has 12 amino acids. Trimming removed 5 bases from V and 6 bases from J, with 11 bases in between. The germline CDR1 and CDR2 sequences are MNHEY and SMNVEV (reference sequence). Here the CDR3 DNA reads TGTGCCAGCAGTCCGCAGGGGACCGAGCAGTACTTC. Its translation is CASSPQGTEQYF.

V and J are TRBV28 and TRBJ1-6; 7 nucleotides line up with TRBD1. After removal of 5 bases from V and 7 bases from J, the junction contained 14 bases not matched to a gene. Germline V gene lookup returns CDR1 MDHEN and CDR2 SYDVKM. This CDR3 region has 17 residues. The CDR3 reads CASSLLITRDRNSPLHF. CDR3 sequence (DNA): TGTGCCAGCAGTCTTTTGATAACCCGGGACAGAAATTCACCCCTCCACTTT.

The chain joins TRBV5-8 to TRBJ1-2; D is undetermined. Germline V lookup: CDR1 SGHTS, CDR2 YDEGEE. This CDR3 is built from 13 residues. V was pared by 2 bases and J by 4 bases, with 9 bases between. The CDR3: CASSFPSIYGYTF. The CDR3 DNA reads as TGTGCCAGCAGCTTCCCCTCTATCTATGGCTACACCTTC.

The V gene is TRBV6-5, the J gene TRBJ2-2; D is perhaps TRBD1 (5 bases). The CDR3 spans 15 residues. The V end lost 3 bases, the J end lost 4 bases, and 12 bases lay between the germline ends. The germline V gene encodes CDR1 MNHEY and CDR2 SVGAGI. In nucleotides, the CDR3 is TGTGCCAGCAGTTATGAAGGGGTTAGCACCGGGGAGCTGTTTTTT. Its protein is CASSYEGVSTGELFF.

CDR3 loop: CASSISRTTEQYF. The DNA for the CDR3 is TGTGCCAGCAGCATTTCAAGGACAACTGAGCAGTACTTC. The gene calls are TRBV7-8 and TRBJ2-7; a possible D gene is TRBD1 (5 bases). Germline V gene lookup returns CDR1 SGHVS and CDR2 FQNEAQ. Trimming took off 5 bases at V and 7 bases at J, with 15 bases between the two ends. The CDR3 consists of 13 residues.

The genes are TRBV6-1 and TRBJ1-2; 10 bases line up with TRBD1. CDR1 is MNHNS and CDR2 is SASEGT in the germline V gene. V lost 3 bases and J lost 5; bases outside the gene matches: 6. This CDR3 is 15 amino acids long. CDR3 nucleotides: TGTGCCAGCAGTGAGGACAGGGGGGTTTGGTATGGCTACACCTTC. Its protein product is CASSEDRGVWYGYTF.

The chain combines TRBV5-4 with TRBJ2-5; possibly TRBD1 or TRBD2 for D (5 bases each). Germline values: CDR1 SGHNT, CDR2 YYREEE (reference sequence). V was trimmed by 4 bases and J by 5 bases, leaving 15 bases between them. The CDR3 is made up of 14 amino acids. This CDR3 is CASSPGPLQETQYF. CDR3 sequence (DNA): TGTGCCAGCAGCCCGGGACCACTTCAGGAGACCCAGTACTTC.